The 30 T cell receptor beta chains below were found in one sample sequenced in a study of OX40 agonist ivuxolimab in advanced cancers. Some clones are missing from TCRdb's copy, which holds only in-frame ones; the method was immunoSEQ multiplex PCR. Among tens of thousands of clones listed, roughly four fifths were seen once. Material: CD4+ or CD8+ T cells sorted from blood, obtained in a trial of the OX40 agonist ivuxolimab. The receptors derive from an adult with an advanced solid tumor such as melanoma, head and neck, liver or kidney cancer.

The genes are TRBV29-1 and TRBJ2-5, with D perhaps TRBD1 or TRBD2 (5 bases each). V was cut by 7 bases and J by 5 bases, with 14 bases left in between. CDR1 is SQVTM, CDR2 ANQGSEA, per germline. CDR3 length: 12 residues. CDR3: CSGRGPRETQYF. Here the CDR3 DNA reads TGCAGCGGCCGGGGCCCTCGGGAGACCCAGTACTTC.

The chain carries TRBV10-3 and TRBJ2-1, with 11 bases matching TRBD2. CDR1 ENHRY and CDR2 SYGVKD come from the germline V gene. The ends lost 6 bases at V and 7 bases at J; junction bases unmatched: 8. The CDR3 totals 15 residues. CDR3 in DNA: TGTGCCATCAGGGGCACTAGCGGGAGAATGAATGAGCAGTTCTTC. Protein: CAIRGTSGRMNEQFF.

The chain employs TRBV2 and TRBJ2-3; 14 bases are a match to TRBD2. The CDR3 loop spans 17 amino acids. Germline V gene data show CDR1 as SNHLY and CDR2 as FYNNEI. Losses at the gene ends were 4 bases for V and 7 bases for J; bases not matched to a gene: 10. In nucleotides, the CDR3 is TGTGCCAGCAGTGGTGCGACTAGCGGGGGGGCCAGGAATACGCAGTATTTT. It is translated as CASSGATSGGARNTQYF.

This chain joins TRBV28 and TRBJ1-1; D gene ambiguous. The CDR3 is 14 amino acids. Trimming cost V 5 bases and J 0 bases, with 10 bases left between them. CDR1 and CDR2 from the germline V gene are MDHEN and SYDVKM. Written as DNA, the CDR3 is TGTGCCAGCAGTCTGGGATCGGTGAACACTGAAGCTTTCTTT. This gives the protein CASSLGSVNTEAFF.

The chain carries TRBV12-2 and TRBJ2-7; the DNA was not compared with TRBD2, the D call given in the table. TRBV12-2 is given as a pseudogene. CDR3 length: 15 residues. The CDR3 region is CASRFNGHRAGEQYF. The CDR3 DNA reads TGTGCAAGTCGCTTCAACGGACACCGAGCGGGCGAGCAGTACTTC.

V usage is TRBV7-8 and J usage is TRBJ2-7, with 10 positions matching TRBD2. The germline CDR1 and CDR2 sequences are SGHVS and FQNEAQ. Losses at the gene ends were 6 bases for V and 0 bases for J; bases not matched to a gene: 5. CDR3 length: 15 residues. CDR3 coding DNA: TGTGCCAGCAGGCGTAGCGGGAGGAACTCCTACGAGCAGTACTTC. The encoded protein is CASRRSGRNSYEQYF. The full variable domain, rest sourced from reference TRBV7-8 and TRBJ2-7, is GAGVSQSPRYKVAKRGQDVALRCDPISGHVSLFWYQQALGQGPEFLTYFQNEAQLDKSGLPSDRFFAERPEGSVSTLKIQRTQQEDSAVYLCASRRSGRNSYEQYFGPGTRLTVT.

The chain uses TRBV9 and TRBJ2-7; 8 nucleotides agree with TRBD2. V was pared by 4 bases and J by 1 base, with 4 bases of the junction left unmatched. The germline gives CDR1 SGDLS, CDR2 YYNGEE. CDR3 size: 14 residues. The DNA of the CDR3 is TGTGCCAGCAGCCCTCAGCGGGAGTCCTACGAGCAGTACTTC. Its translation is CASSPQRESYEQYF.

V gene TRBV5-6 combines with J gene TRBJ2-7; D is ambiguous. CDR3 length: 11 amino acids. With 0 bases removed from V and 6 bases from J, the gap between germline ends came to 4 bases. Germline CDR1 SGHDT, CDR2 YYEEEE. CDR3 region: CASSLDTEQYF. CDR3 DNA: TGTGCCAGCAGCTTGGACACCGAGCAGTACTTC.

This chain connects TRBV7-3 to TRBJ2-7; either TRBD1 or TRBD2 may fit D (5 bases each). Trimming shortened V by 4 bases and J by 7 bases, and 14 bases separated the two germline ends. Germline CDR1 SGHTA, CDR2 FQGTGA. The CDR3 runs to 13 residues. This CDR3 reads CASSWDGRREQYF. The CDR3 bases are TGTGCCAGCAGCTGGGACGGGCGAAGGGAGCAGTACTTC.

This clone was detected once. The chain has TRBV19 and TRBJ2-2; 7 bases map to TRBD1. Germline lookup yields CDR1 LNHDA and CDR2 SQIVND (reference sequence). The CDR3 length is 18 residues. V was clipped by 6 bases and J by 0 bases; unmatched bases: 13. CDR3 sequence: CASRRKGTGQSNTGELFF. The CDR3 DNA sequence: TGTGCCAGTAGACGAAAGGGGACGGGACAGTCGAACACCGGGGAGCTGTTTTTT.

The chain uses TRBV7-9 and TRBJ1-1; perhaps TRBD1 as D (5 bases). Germline CDR1 reads SEHNR; CDR2 reads FQNEAQ (reference sequence). The V gene lost 5 bases and the J gene lost 3 bases, with 19 bases spanning the gap. This CDR3 region has 16 residues. In DNA, the CDR3 is TGTGCCAGCAGCCCCCGAGGGGAAGGAAGGGACACTGAAGCTTTCTTT. This encodes CASSPRGEGRDTEAFF.

V usage is TRBV7-9 and J usage is TRBJ2-3; 7 bases are shared with TRBD2. The V segment lost 2 bases and the J segment 4 bases; nucleotides outside the gene matches: 9. The CDR3 covers 16 residues. Germline CDR1 and CDR2: SEHNR and FQNEAQ (reference sequence). CDR3 sequence (DNA): TGTGCCAGCAGCTTACTGGCGGGAGTGGGGGCAGATACGCAGTATTTT. This encodes CASSLLAGVGADTQYF.

This rearrangement joins TRBV7-8 to TRBJ1-1; D unresolved. The CDR3 covers 15 residues. Trimming removed 3 bases from V and 0 bases from J, with 11 bases in between. Germline loops: CDR1 SGHVS, CDR2 FQNEAQ. CDR3: CASSFKSWLNTEAFF. The CDR3 nucleotides are TGTGCCAGCAGCTTTAAATCTTGGCTGAACACTGAAGCTTTCTTT.

This sequence joins TRBV5-8 and TRBJ1-5; D is ambiguous. There are 15 residues in the CDR3. Trimming removed 1 base from V and 5 bases from J, with 13 bases in between. Germline V gene data show CDR1 as SGHTS and CDR2 as YDEGEE. The DNA of the CDR3 is TGTGCCAGCAGCTTGTCAGGCGGGGAAGATCAGCCCCAGCATTTT. Translation: CASSLSGGEDQPQHF.

The chain combines TRBV5-4 with TRBJ1-2; D is undetermined. CDR1 is SGHNT, CDR2 YYREEE, per germline (reference sequence). V gave up 4 bases and J gave up 5 bases, with 18 bases separating them. The CDR3 contains 15 residues. CDR3 amino acids: CASSPSSGGYYGYTF. CDR3 nucleotides: TGTGCCAGCAGCCCCTCTTCGGGTGGTTATTATGGCTACACCTTC.

The rearrangement links TRBV10-3 to TRBJ2-1; 10 bases fit TRBD2. CDR1 is ENHRY and CDR2 is SYGVKD in the germline V gene. The CDR3 has 16 amino acids. Trimming at V came to 5 bases and at J to 6 bases, leaving 10 bases not matched to a gene. The chain's CDR3 is CAISQDGSGRSNEQFF. In DNA form, the CDR3 reads TGTGCCATCAGTCAGGACGGTAGCGGGAGGTCCAATGAGCAGTTCTTC.

This rearrangement joins TRBV29-1 to TRBJ1-2; 9 bases align to TRBD1. Trimming took 7 bases from V and 8 from J; bases not matched to a gene: 8. The CDR3 extends over 12 amino acids. Germline V gene sequence: CDR1 SQVTM, CDR2 ANQGSEA. The CDR3 DNA sequence: TGCAGCGCTACAGGGGGCCGGGGCGGCTACACCTTC. Amino acids: CSATGGRGGYTF.

J is TRBJ2-7 and V is TRBV29-1; 7 nucleotides align to TRBD1. Germline CDR1 and CDR2: SQVTM and ANQGSEA. The CDR3 loop spans 13 amino acids. Trimming removed 4 bases from V and 3 bases from J; junction bases left unmatched: 6. The CDR3 reads CSVGNRGDYEQYF. CDR3 in DNA: TGCAGCGTTGGCAACAGGGGAGACTACGAGCAGTACTTC.

This chain joins TRBV10-3 and TRBJ1-2; no clear D. The germline gives CDR1 ENHRY, CDR2 SYGVKD. The CDR3 spans 13 residues. V gave up 5 bases and J gave up 7 bases, with 14 bases separating them. The DNA for the CDR3 is TGTGCCATCAGTTCTCCGAGTGCGCTTGGCTACACCTTC. Encoded protein: CAISSPSALGYTF.

The rearrangement uses TRBV18 and TRBJ2-7; a possible D gene is TRBD2 (6 bases). V was pared by 2 bases and J by 7 bases, with 12 bases between. The germline V gene has CDR1 KGHSH and CDR2 LQKENI. The CDR3 is 13 residues long. The CDR3 DNA follows: TGTGCCAGCTCACCAACCCCGGGGGTTGAGCAGTACTTC. Its protein product is CASSPTPGVEQYF.

A few counts support this clone. The chain has TRBV20-1 and TRBJ2-5; D not certain. The CDR3 runs to 11 residues. V dropped 7 bases and J dropped 3 bases, with 9 bases sitting between them. Germline CDR1 and CDR2: DFQATT and SNEGSKA (reference sequence). Written as DNA, the CDR3 is TGCAGTGTTAAGGTGGAAGAGACCCAGTACTTC. Encoded protein: CSVKVEETQYF.

This clone showed up just once. V is TRBV27 and J is TRBJ2-3; 7 bases are a match to TRBD2. V was clipped by 4 bases and J by 3 bases; unmatched bases: 1. CDR3 length equals 13 residues. Looked up from germline, CDR1 is MNHEY and CDR2 is SMNVEV (reference sequence). The CDR3, as DNA: TGTGCCAGCAGTTATAGCGGGACAGATACGCAGTATTTT. Protein sequence: CASSYSGTDTQYF.

The chain has TRBV4-2 and TRBJ2-3, with 8 nucleotides matching TRBD2. Losses at the gene ends were 6 bases for V and 2 bases for J; bases not matched to a gene: 10. The CDR3 sequence is 16 residues long. In germline, CDR1 is LGHNA, CDR2 YNFKEQ. CDR3 DNA sequence: TGTGCCAGCAGGCGAGAGGCACTAGCGGACACAGATACGCAGTATTTT. It encodes CASRREALADTDTQYF.

This sequence joins TRBV27 and TRBJ2-1, with 7 bases aligning to TRBD1. Unmatched junction bases numbered 16, after V lost 7 bases and J lost 10 bases. This CDR3 is 15 amino acids long. Looked up from germline, CDR1 is MNHEY and CDR2 is SMNVEV (reference sequence). The chain's CDR3 is CASTPGRTGVREQFF. CDR3 nucleotides: TGTGCCAGCACCCCCGGCCGGACAGGTGTTCGGGAGCAGTTCTTC.

CDR3 sequence: CASSDTGVGNEKLFF. The CDR3 DNA reads TGTGCCAGCAGTGATACGGGTGTCGGGAATGAAAAACTGTTTTTT. This chain connects TRBV6-1 to TRBJ1-4; D unresolved. Germline CDR1 MNHNS, CDR2 SASEGT. There are 15 residues in the CDR3. V lost 3 bases and J lost 5, with 13 bases in between.

This clone appeared a few times. The genes are TRBV14 and TRBJ1-1, with D hard to call. The V and J ends lost 4 bases and 3 bases respectively, with 9 bases between them. Germline V gene lookup returns CDR1 SGHDN and CDR2 FVKESK. The CDR3 totals 13 residues. DNA of the CDR3: TGTGCCAGCAGCCGGGAGCTTTACACTGAAGCTTTCTTT. This sequence encodes CASSRELYTEAFF.

The CDR3 bases are TGTGCCAGTAGTGGAAGCTCCTACAATGAGCAGTTCTTC. Translating it yields CASSGSSYNEQFF. V usage is TRBV19 and J usage is TRBJ2-1; D not certain. Trimming pared 5 bases from V and 0 bases from J, leaving 5 bases between. CDR1 is LNHDA, CDR2 SQIVND, per germline (reference sequence). The CDR3 extends over 13 amino acids.

This chain connects TRBV5-6 to TRBJ2-2; the D is unclear. This CDR3 spans 13 amino acids. Trimming removed 2 bases at V and 6 bases at J, with 8 bases between. Germline V gene sequence: CDR1 SGHDT, CDR2 YYEEEE. CDR3 DNA: TGTGCCAGCAGCTTTGTCAGATCCGGGGAGCTGTTTTTT. It yields the protein CASSFVRSGELFF.

This clone has just a few counts. The gene calls are TRBV28 and TRBJ2-1; a weak D match, TRBD1 (5 bases). The V end lost 7 bases, the J end lost 4 bases, and 17 bases lay between the germline ends. The germline V gene has CDR1 MDHEN and CDR2 SYDVKM. The CDR3 is 15 amino acids. The CDR3 coding sequence is TGTGCCAGCAACCTTGTAGGGGCAGAATACAATGAGCAGTTCTTC. Translation: CASNLVGAEYNEQFF.

In nucleotides, the CDR3 is TGTGCCAGCTCCGAAGCAGGGGGCACAGATACGCAGTATTTT. Protein product: CASSEAGGTDTQYF. The genes are TRBV28 and TRBJ2-3; tentative D call: TRBD1 (6 bases). The germline CDR1 and CDR2 sequences are MDHEN and SYDVKM. V lost 8 bases, J lost 1 base, and 13 bases lay in between. This CDR3 has 14 residues.